This T cell receptor (beta chain) was sequenced for a study of cytomegalovirus exposure and HLA in healthy donors. Comments on this clone: Its antigen is unknown.

Trimming cost V 3 bases and J 4 bases; bases outside gene matches: 3. The CDR3 has 15 residues. CDR1 and CDR2 from the germline V gene are SGHTA and FQGTGA. The study's findings and limits: There were 150 to 200 TCR beta chains listed as cytomegalovirus-associated. Donors were assumed by presence/absence analyses to have roughly uniform sequencing depth. Earlier analysis found most TCR beta V segments productive about 90% or about 30% of the time.

Amplification used 60 Vbeta primers and 13 Jbeta primers. Produced via immunoSEQ multiplex PCR; TCRdb's table is partial and in-frame only. Seen here are more than 200,000 clones, 60% to 85% observed once, and the top ten hold about 14%. Sequencing was performed on PBMCs. This TCR was sampled from a man in his forties in good health and CMV-seronegative. The V call is TRBV7-3, the J call TRBJ2-3; TRBD2 matches at 11 bases. Here the CDR3 DNA reads TGTGCCAGCAGCTTTGGACTAGCGGGTTCAGATACGCAGTATTTT. Translated: CASSFGLAGSDTQYF.